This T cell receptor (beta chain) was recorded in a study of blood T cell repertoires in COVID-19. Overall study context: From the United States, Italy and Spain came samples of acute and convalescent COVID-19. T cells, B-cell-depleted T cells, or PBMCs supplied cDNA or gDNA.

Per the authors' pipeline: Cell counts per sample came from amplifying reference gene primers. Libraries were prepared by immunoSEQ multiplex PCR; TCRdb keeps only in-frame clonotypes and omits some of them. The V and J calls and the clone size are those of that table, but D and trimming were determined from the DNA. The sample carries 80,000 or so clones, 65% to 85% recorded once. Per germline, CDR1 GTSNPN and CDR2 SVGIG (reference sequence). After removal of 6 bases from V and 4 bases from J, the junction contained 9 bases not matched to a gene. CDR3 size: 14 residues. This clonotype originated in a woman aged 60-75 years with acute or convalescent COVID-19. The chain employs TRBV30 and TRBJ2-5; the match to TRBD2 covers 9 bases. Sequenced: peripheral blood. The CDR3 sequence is CACAPGLALETQYF. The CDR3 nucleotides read TGTGCCTGCGCCCCGGGACTAGCTCTAGAGACCCAGTACTTC.